This T cell receptor (beta chain) was obtained from a study of blood T cells in healthy people across ages. This clonotype came up a few times. The antigen remains unidentified. CDR1 DFQATT and CDR2 SNEGSKA come from the germline V gene (reference sequence). The CDR3 loop spans 15 amino acids. V was shortened by 2 bases and J by 0 bases, with 14 bases between the two germline ends. Study-level findings and limits: Donor CMV status, an unknown factor, possibly confounded changes in expanded clonotypes. Relative to aged donors, long-lived donors carried more naive CD4+ cells and displayed higher diversity. Diversity estimates from one million T cells were considered underestimates.

The second PCR ran roughly 6 to 11 cycles with a sample-barcoded 5' primer and J-beta primers. Every sample returned 2.5 million or more CDR3-containing paired-end reads. TCRdb re-called the 5' RACE reads through MiXCR, storing one row per CDR3 protein. The repertoire holds around 710,000 distinct CDR3 sequences, with about 42% as singletons. The source material was blood. J is TRBJ2-7 and V is TRBV20-1; D gene ambiguous. This clonotype originated in a woman aged 55-69 years in good health. The CDR3 DNA reads TGCAGTGCTAGACCTAAGGTGGAGTACTCCTACGAGCAGTACTTC. This sequence encodes CSARPKVEYSYEQYF.